In its sample, the clone carrying this TCR beta chain was seen a few times. This sample is drawn from a study of T-cell reconstitution after alpha-beta-depleted transplantation in children. Trimming took off 0 bases at V and 3 bases at J, with 6 bases between the two ends. Looked up from germline, CDR1 is LGHDT and CDR2 is YNNKEL (reference sequence). The CDR3 length is 13 residues. Molecular barcoding with unique molecular identifiers was used for the TCRbeta library. TCRdb redid the calling of the PCR reads with MiXCR, one entry per CDR3 protein. The sample lists a few hundred thousand distinct CDR3 sequences, more than 20% occurring once.

Sample: PBMCs, taken before TCRalphabeta/CD19-depleted stem cell transplant. The clonotype originates from a boy under three years old with Wiskott-Aldrich syndrome, due to receive a stem cell transplant. The chain recombines TRBV3-1 with TRBJ2-7; D remains unclear. In nucleotides, the CDR3 is TGTGCCAGCAGCCAAGAATACTTCTACGAGCAGTACTTC. Amino acids: CASSQEYFYEQYF.